The 14 T cell receptor beta chains below all came from one sample that was sequenced in a study of T cell responses to AZD1222 COVID-19 vaccine. Clones were read by immunoSEQ multiplex PCR, and TCRdb kept only the in-frame ones, dropping some. The profile shows over 150,000 clones, 90% of them singletons. The specimen comprised peripheral blood, sampled on day 0 of AZD1222 vaccination. The source is an adult in good health.

The V call is TRBV9, the J call TRBJ1-6; 7 nucleotides agree with TRBD1. V dropped 3 bases and J dropped 5; count of bases not matched to a gene: 5. Germline V gene lookup returns CDR1 SGDLS and CDR2 YYNGEE. The CDR3 is made up of 15 amino acids. The CDR3 is CASSETTGNNSPLHF. The DNA for the CDR3 is TGTGCCAGCAGCGAAACGACAGGGAATAATTCACCCCTCCACTTT.

The J gene is TRBJ1-4, the V gene TRBV28; 7 bases line up with TRBD1. V gave up 7 bases and J gave up 4 bases; unmatched junction bases: 6. The CDR3 is made up of 14 amino acids. Per germline, CDR1 MDHEN and CDR2 SYDVKM. The CDR3 DNA reads TGTGCCAGCACCGTCAGGGGGGATAATGAAAAACTGTTTTTT. Translated, it gives CASTVRGDNEKLFF.

This clone is a singleton in its sample. CDR3 amino acids: CASSIEGSGNTIYF. The CDR3 DNA reads as TGTGCCAGTAGTATTGAGGGCTCCGGAAACACCATATATTTT. This chain joins TRBV19 and TRBJ1-3; D is uncertain. The CDR3 contains 14 residues. CDR1 and CDR2 from the germline V gene are LNHDA and SQIVND (reference sequence). V was trimmed by 3 bases and J by 4 bases, leaving 10 bases between them.

The chain recombines TRBV6-5 with TRBJ1-1; the match to TRBD1 covers 8 bases. The CDR3 contains 14 residues. Germline lookup yields CDR1 MNHEY and CDR2 SVGAGI. Trimming at V came to 6 bases and at J to 4 bases, leaving 7 bases not matched to a gene. The CDR3 reads CASRSQGEGTEAFF. The CDR3 bases are TGTGCCAGCAGGTCACAGGGGGAAGGCACTGAAGCTTTCTTT.

The rearrangement uses TRBV18 and TRBJ1-1, with D unresolved. Deletions cut 2 bases from V and 1 base from J, with 8 bases between. Germline assignment: CDR1 KGHSH and CDR2 LQKENI. The CDR3 is 14 residues long. The CDR3 DNA reads TGTGCCAGCTCACCATATGGACCGAACACTGAAGCTTTCTTT. Translation: CASSPYGPNTEAFF.

The chain is built from TRBV4-1 and TRBJ1-2, with D perhaps TRBD1 (6 bases). The CDR3 runs 16 residues. V was trimmed by 1 base and J by 6 bases, leaving 18 bases between them. The V gene's germline CDR1 is MGHRA and CDR2 YSYEKL. The CDR3 protein is CASSQGLNRVQDGYTF. The CDR3, as DNA: TGCGCCAGCAGCCAAGGGCTGAACAGGGTGCAGGATGGCTACACCTTC.

This rearrangement joins TRBV30 to TRBJ1-1; tentative D call: TRBD1 (6 bases). Trimming removed 4 bases from V and 0 bases from J, with 12 bases in between. Germline assignment: CDR1 GTSNPN and CDR2 SVGIG (reference sequence). The CDR3 has 14 amino acids. DNA for the CDR3: TGTGCCTGGAATATAGGACAGCTGAACACTGAAGCTTTCTTT. Translating it yields CAWNIGQLNTEAFF.

This chain joins TRBV7-8 and TRBJ1-3, with 7 bases that match TRBD1. The CDR3 has 16 residues. V trimming: 1 base; J trimming: 2 bases; junction bases outside the gene matches: 5. Germline-derived CDR1 and CDR2 are SGHVS and FQNEAQ. CDR3 loop: CASSLVQGVPGNTIYF. CDR3 sequence (DNA): TGTGCCAGCAGCTTAGTTCAGGGGGTCCCTGGAAACACCATATATTTT.

This chain links TRBV4-2 with TRBJ1-2; D gene uncertain. V dropped 0 bases and J dropped 4 bases, with 9 bases sitting between them. The germline V gene has CDR1 LGHNA and CDR2 YNFKEQ. CDR3 length equals 14 residues. The CDR3 spells CASSQDPQIYGYTF. The CDR3 bases are TGTGCCAGCAGCCAAGACCCGCAGATCTATGGCTACACCTTC.

As DNA, the CDR3 is TGCGCCAGCAGCTTGGCCTCGGGGGCTTCCCACAATGAGCAGTTCTTC. It specifies CASSLASGASHNEQFF. This chain joins TRBV5-1 and TRBJ2-1; D is possibly TRBD1 or TRBD2 (6 bases each). V shed 0 bases and J shed 5 bases, with 15 bases lying between them. The CDR3 totals 16 residues. Germline V gene lookup returns CDR1 SGHRS and CDR2 YFSETQ.

This clone was observed a handful of times. The junction does not match germline at one end; this may be a read error. CDR3 nucleotides: TGTGCCAGCAGTATACAGGGGTTGAACTCTGAAGCTTTCTTT. This translates into CASSIQGLNSEAFF. The chain links TRBV2 to TRBJ1-1, with 7 bases matching TRBD1. The CDR3 runs to 14 residues. From germline, CDR1 is SNHLY and CDR2 FYNNEI.

The V and J genes are TRBV5-5 and TRBJ1-5; no definite D call. Trimming removed 0 bases from V and 6 bases from J, with 10 bases in between. CDR3 length equals 14 residues. Germline V gene lookup returns CDR1 SGHKS and CDR2 YYEKEE (reference sequence). CDR3 nucleotides: TGTGCCAGCAGCTTGGAAGGGTTCGGTCAGCCCCAGCATTTT. Translation gives CASSLEGFGQPQHF.

The gene calls are TRBV18 and TRBJ1-3, with 7 bases identical to TRBD1. V lost 6 bases and J lost 2; bases outside the gene matches: 7. The CDR3 spans 15 residues. In germline, CDR1 is KGHSH, CDR2 LQKENI. The CDR3 DNA sequence: TGTGCCAGCTCTCAGGGGGACAGAGCTGGAAACACCATATATTTT. It translates to CASSQGDRAGNTIYF.

The V gene is TRBV27, the J gene TRBJ1-3; D is undetermined. With 1 base removed from V and 0 bases from J, the gap between germline ends came to 25 bases. The CDR3 spans 21 residues. Per the germline V gene, CDR1 is MNHEY and CDR2 is SMNVEV (reference sequence). The CDR3 nucleotides are TGTGCCAGCAGTTTATTCCAGGCAGCCTTTACCAATAGATTCTCTGGAAACACCATATATTTT. It encodes CASSLFQAAFTNRFSGNTIYF.